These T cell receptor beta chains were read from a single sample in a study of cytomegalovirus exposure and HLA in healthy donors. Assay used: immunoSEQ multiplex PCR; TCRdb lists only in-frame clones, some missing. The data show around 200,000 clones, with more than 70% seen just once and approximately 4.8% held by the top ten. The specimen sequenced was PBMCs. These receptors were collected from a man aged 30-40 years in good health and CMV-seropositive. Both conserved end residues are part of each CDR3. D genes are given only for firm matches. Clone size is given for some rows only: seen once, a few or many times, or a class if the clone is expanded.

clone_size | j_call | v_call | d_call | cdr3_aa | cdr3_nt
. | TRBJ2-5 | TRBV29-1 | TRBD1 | CSVAKQGAGETQYF | TGCAGCGTGGCAAAACAGGGGGCCGGGGAGACCCAGTACTTC
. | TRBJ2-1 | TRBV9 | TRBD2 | CASSEERGSLPSYNEQFF | TGTGCCAGCAGCGAGGAGCGGGGCAGCCTCCCCTCCTACAATGAGCAGTTCTTC
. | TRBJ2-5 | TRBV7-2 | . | CASSLDDGGTQYF | TGTGCCAGCAGCTTAGACGACGGGGGGACCCAGTACTTC
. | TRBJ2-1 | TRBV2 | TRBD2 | CASGTSGRYNEQFF | TGTGCCAGCGGTACTAGCGGGAGATACAATGAGCAGTTCTTC
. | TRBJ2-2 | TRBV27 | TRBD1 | CASSLGQGYTGELFF | TGTGCCAGCAGTTTGGGACAGGGGTACACCGGGGAGCTGTTTTTT
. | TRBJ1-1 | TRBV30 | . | CAWSVTGDTEAFF | TGTGCCTGGAGTGTAACAGGAGACACTGAAGCTTTCTTT
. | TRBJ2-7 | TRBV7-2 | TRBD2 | CASSFGLASYEQYF | TGTGCCAGCAGCTTCGGACTAGCGAGCTACGAGCAGTACTTC
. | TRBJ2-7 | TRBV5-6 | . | CASSFDSNEQYF | TGTGCCAGCAGCTTCGACAGCAACGAGCAGTACTTC
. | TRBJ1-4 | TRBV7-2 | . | CASSSSLDEKLFF | TGTGCCAGCAGCTCTTCTCTAGATGAAAAACTGTTTTTT
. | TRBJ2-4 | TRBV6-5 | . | CASSYRDSEYF | TGTGCCAGCAGTTACCGGGACTCTGAGTACTTC
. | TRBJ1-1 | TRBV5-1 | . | CASSLAAGGTEAFF | TGCGCCAGCAGCTTGGCCGCTGGAGGCACTGAAGCTTTCTTT
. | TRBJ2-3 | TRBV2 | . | CASSETSSRRSTQYF | TGTGCCAGCAGTGAGACTAGTTCCCGTAGGAGTACGCAGTATTTT
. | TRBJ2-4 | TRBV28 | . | CASSIDPSGGIQYF | TGTGCCAGCAGTATCGACCCCTCTGGAGGCATTCAGTACTTC
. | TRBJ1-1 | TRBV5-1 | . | CASSSGGIDTEAFF | TGCGCCAGCAGTTCGGGGGGGATCGACACTGAAGCTTTCTTT
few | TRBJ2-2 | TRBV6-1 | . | CASTEGYGAGELFF | TGTGCCAGCACGGAGGGTTACGGGGCCGGGGAGCTGTTTTTT
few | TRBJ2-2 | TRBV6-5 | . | CASRGRTNTGELFF | TGTGCCAGCAGGGGCAGGACGAACACCGGGGAGCTGTTTTTT
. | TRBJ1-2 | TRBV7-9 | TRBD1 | CASSVGGQSYGYTF | TGTGCCAGCAGCGTAGGGGGACAGTCCTATGGCTACACCTTC
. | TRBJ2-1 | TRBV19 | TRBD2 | CASSRTSKDNEQFF | TGTGCCAGTAGCCGGACTAGCAAGGACAATGAGCAGTTCTTC
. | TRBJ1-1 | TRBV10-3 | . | CAIRGPQNTEAFF | TGTGCCATCAGGGGCCCCCAGAACACTGAAGCTTTCTTT
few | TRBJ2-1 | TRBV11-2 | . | CASTGGNEQFF | TGTGCCAGCACAGGGGGGAATGAGCAGTTCTTC
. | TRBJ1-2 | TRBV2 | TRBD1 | CASTPGQGRGYGYTF | TGTGCCAGCACCCCGGGACAGGGAAGAGGATATGGCTACACCTTC
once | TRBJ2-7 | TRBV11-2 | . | CASSSTVSYEQYF | TGTGCCAGCAGCTCGACAGTCTCCTACGAGCAGTACTTC
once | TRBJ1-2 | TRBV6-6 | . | CASSYSTNPANYGYTF | TGTGCCAGCAGTTACTCTACAAATCCAGCGAACTATGGCTACACCTTC
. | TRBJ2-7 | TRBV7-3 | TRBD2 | CASSLNAGGYEQYF | TGTGCCAGCAGCTTGAACGCGGGAGGGTACGAGCAGTACTTC
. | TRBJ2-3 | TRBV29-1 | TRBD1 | CSVEGFRGRTDTQYF | TGCAGCGTTGAAGGCTTTAGGGGGCGCACAGATACGCAGTATTTT
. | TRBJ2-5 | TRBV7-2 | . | CASSPLGEVGTQYF | TGTGCCAGCAGCCCCCTTGGGGAGGTAGGGACCCAGTACTTC
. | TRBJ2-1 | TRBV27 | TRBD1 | CASSSPGTGSFF | TGTGCCAGCAGTTCCCCCGGGACAGGGAGCTTCTTC
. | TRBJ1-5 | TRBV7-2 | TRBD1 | CASSPTGGIQHF | TGTGCCAGCAGCCCGACAGGGGGTATCCAGCATTTT
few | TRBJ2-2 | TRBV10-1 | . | CATAEDGGTSTGELFF | TGCGCCACCGCGGAGGATGGGGGGACGAGCACCGGGGAGCTGTTTTTT
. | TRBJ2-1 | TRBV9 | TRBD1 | CASNYRGQGEGEQFF | TGTGCCAGCAACTATAGGGGACAGGGTGAAGGTGAGCAGTTCTTC
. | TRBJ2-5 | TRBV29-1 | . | CSVRGNQETQYF | TGCAGCGTTAGGGGAAACCAAGAGACCCAGTACTTC
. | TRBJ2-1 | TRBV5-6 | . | CASSLVSGHHEQFF | TGTGCCAGCAGCTTGGTTAGCGGACACCATGAGCAGTTCTTC
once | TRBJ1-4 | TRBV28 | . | CASSFGEKLFF | TGTGCCAGCAGTTTCGGGGAAAAACTGTTTTTT
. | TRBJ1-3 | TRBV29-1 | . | CSVDGGSDSGNTIYF | TGCAGCGTTGACGGAGGATCAGACTCTGGAAACACCATATATTTT
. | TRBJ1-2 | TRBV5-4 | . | CASSLEAGLVGYTF | TGTGCCAGCAGCTTGGAGGCAGGGTTGGTGGGCTACACCTTC
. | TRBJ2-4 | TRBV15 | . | CATSRGGLGKNIQYF | TGTGCCACCAGCAGGGGGGGTCTTGGCAAAAACATTCAGTACTTC
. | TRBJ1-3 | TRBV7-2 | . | CASSLASTAGNTIYF | TGTGCCAGCAGCTTAGCTTCTACTGCTGGAAACACCATATATTTT
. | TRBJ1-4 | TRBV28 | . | CASRPGGLGEKLFF | TGTGCCAGCAGACCCGGGGGGTTGGGTGAAAAACTGTTTTTT
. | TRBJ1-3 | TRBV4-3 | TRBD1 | CASGQGSGNTIYF | TGCGCCAGCGGACAGGGGTCTGGAAACACCATATATTTT
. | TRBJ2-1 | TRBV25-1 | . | CASGGTYNEQFF | TGTGCCAGCGGGGGGACCTACAATGAGCAGTTCTTC
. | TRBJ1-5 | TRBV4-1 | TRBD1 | CASSQDLGGGNQPQHF | TGCGCCAGCAGCCAAGATCTAGGGGGCGGCAATCAGCCCCAGCATTTT
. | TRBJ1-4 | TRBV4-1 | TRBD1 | CASSRLLAGTGGEKLFF | TGCGCCAGCAGCCGACTATTAGCCGGGACAGGGGGTGAAAAACTGTTTTTT
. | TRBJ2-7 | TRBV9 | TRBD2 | CASSVGTSVSEQYF | TGTGCCAGCAGCGTAGGGACTAGCGTCTCCGAGCAGTACTTC
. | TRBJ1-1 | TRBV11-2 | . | CASISNWASITNTEAFF | TGTGCCAGCATCTCGAACTGGGCTTCAATCACGAACACTGAAGCTTTCTTT
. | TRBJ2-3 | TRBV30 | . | CAWSRTSGADTQYF | TGTGCCTGGAGTCGAACCTCGGGGGCAGATACGCAGTATTTT
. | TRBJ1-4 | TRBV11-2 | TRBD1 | CASSPRGVEKLFF | TGTGCCAGCAGCCCCAGGGGGGTTGAAAAACTGTTTTTT
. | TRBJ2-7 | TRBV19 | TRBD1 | CASSKRRMGTGLGEQYF | TGTGCCAGTAGTAAACGGAGGATGGGGACAGGGCTCGGGGAGCAGTACTTC